The clone carrying this T cell receptor beta chain was recorded only once. Its antigen is currently unknown. The V end lost 5 bases, the J end lost 4 bases, and 12 bases lay between the germline ends. Germline assignment: CDR1 SGHRS and CDR2 YFSETQ. The CDR3 covers 14 residues. ViraFEST assay sequencing came after antigen-specific CD4+ T cells were expanded with viral peptide pools. Subsequent to a culture period of roughly 11 days, CD4+ T cells were isolated. The participants, recipients of two vaccine doses, got either BNT162b2 or mRNA-1273. Clones were sequenced by immunoSEQ multiplex PCR, and TCRdb holds only the in-frame ones, with some missing. The sample consists of about 30,000 clones, roughly four fifths of them appearing once. This sample is part of a study of vaccination effects on CD4 cells after COVID-19.

J is TRBJ2-2 and V is TRBV5-1; a possible D gene is TRBD1 (6 bases). The starting material was CD4+ T cells from PBMCs cultured with HCoV-229E spike peptides, obtained after COVID-19 vaccination. The TCR comes from a human donor who received a COVID-19 vaccine. As DNA, the CDR3 is TGCGCCAGCAGGTGGACAGCCGGCACCGGGGAGCTGTTTTTT. Translation gives CASRWTAGTGELFF.